The source of this TCR beta chain is a study of spatial heterogeneity in lung cancer (dated by TCRdb to the late 2010s). Some background on the complete study: Beta-chain transcripts were consistently detected in greater numbers than alpha-chain transcripts, which likely reflects a higher abundance of beta-chain transcripts. In the raw uncorrected reads, each unique combination of TCR and UMI appeared more than ten times on average. At surgery, both alpha and beta chains were TCR-sequenced in 200 to 250 tumor regions, some 64 matched nontumor lung samples and a few dozen PBMC samples. The study linked features of the TCR repertoire to counts of nonsynonymous mutations, which were determined by whole-exome sequencing of tumor tissue. A strong correlation was found between TCR transcript counts in tumor regions and a T cell transcriptional module score from matched bulk RNA-seq. The study quantitatively compared TCR alpha and beta repertoires across multiple tumor regions, matched nontumor lung and blood in non-small cell lung cancer.

This clonotype is categorized as large (0.1 to 1%). Its antigen is not yet known. No quality values exist for individual bases; no much larger clone is one base distant. Overall results and qualifications from the work: TCR-seq coverage of tumor T cells was estimated at only 7% to 8% for alpha chains and around 13% for beta chains. Additional single-cell paired TCR alpha and beta sequencing was considered necessary to confirm, at a functional level, the hypothesis that regional TCRs recognize regional mutations. The count of ubiquitous expanded TCRs correlated with the count of ubiquitous nonsynonymous mutations, and the count of regional expanded TCRs correlated with the count of regional nonsynonymous mutations. The number of expanded intratumoral alpha and beta TCRs correlated with the tumor nonsynonymous mutation count.

Library preparation was by 5' RACE. The data were produced on a NextSeq 500. In the TCR library protocol, a unique molecular identifier was attached to each TCR cDNA molecule so that PCR and sequencing errors could be corrected. Processing in the source paper ran as follows. TCR identification, UMI-based error correction and CDR3 extraction were performed with Decombinator tools. TCRs above a frequency of 2 per 1,000, corresponding to the top 1% of the tumor frequency distribution, were defined as expanded. Expanded tumor TCRs statistically deemed absent (corrected P<0.05) from at least one tumor region were classed as regional, and all other expanded tumor TCRs were classed as ubiquitous. Renyi diversity was calculated using the R vegan package after each repertoire was subsampled 100 times to 5,000 TCRs. CDR3 similarity networks were constructed using string-kernel similarity of amino acid triplets, with links drawn between CDR3s whose pairwise similarity was above 0.82. The raw public data were reprocessed by TCRdb itself: fastp quality trimming at Q25, MiXCR clonotype calling, in-frame beta chains only. Each entry is one CDR3 protein sequence, shown with its most common DNA and genes. TCRdb, not the original authors, processed these V and J calls. This sample has about 9,900 distinct CDR3 sequences in its table, and about 6% of those were observed once. The ten largest clones take up roughly 6.9% of the sample.

The CDR3 goes from the cysteine to the phenylalanine over 14 residues. CDR3 DNA only is kept here, 42 bases in frame from base 1. CDR1 and CDR2, per the germline V gene, are KGHSH and LQKENI. Between the V and J ends, shortened by 3 bases and 1 base respectively, the junction contains 9 bases. What the time point label conveys for this sample: sample taken at primary tumor resection. The donors were some 70 patients from the lung TRACERx cohort who had early-stage, untreated non-small cell lung cancer. Whole RNA extracted from tumor and nontumor lung tissue, or from cryopreserved PBMC samples, was used for TCR sequencing without cell sorting. Only patients with enough RNA available from two or more tumor regions were chosen for TCR sequencing. A lung pathologist reviewed the tumor and adjacent nontumor lung specimens before the specimens were selected.

The material was lung tumor tissue, obtained at surgery. The chain uses TRBV18 and TRBJ1-2, with the D gene not clear enough to name. The clonotype originates from a female donor with early-stage non-small cell lung cancer. In nucleotide form, the sequence is TGTGCCAGCTCACCCCGTCGGGATAACTATGGCTACACCTTC. Translation gives CASSPRRDNYGYTF.